The rows below give T cell receptor beta chains drawn from one sample of a study of blood T cells in healthy people across ages. In TCRdb, the 5' RACE reads were re-called with MiXCR into one record per CDR3 protein. The repertoire includes hundreds of thousands of distinct CDR3 sequences, 25% of them detected once, and just under 9.5% sits in the top ten. These data also formed part of another study, on T cells of mothers and their children.

The sequenced material came from blood. The origin of the receptors is a boy aged 10-17 years in good health. Each CDR3 is given with its conserved first and last residue. The D gene is left open where the match is weak. Expanded clones get a size class; other rows say once, few or many, or leave the size out.

j_call	cdr3_length	v_call	clone_size	d_call	cdr3_nt	cdr3_aa
TRBJ2-1	14	TRBV10-1	-	TRBD2	TGCGCCAGCAGTGACGGGACTAGCGGCCATGAGCAGTTCTTC	CASSDGTSGHEQFF
TRBJ1-1	16	TRBV15	-	-	TGTGCCACGTCAATAGAAAACAGAGGGCCGGCAGCTGAAGCTTTCTTT	CATSIENRGPAAEAFF
TRBJ2-7	13	TRBV29-1	many	-	TGCAGCGTTCGTTACGACGGGTACTACGAGCAGTACTTC	CSVRYDGYYEQYF
TRBJ2-3	16	TRBV7-8	-	TRBD1	TGTGCCAGCAGCTTAGAAGGGACAGGGTTGACAGATACGCAGTATTTT	CASSLEGTGLTDTQYF
TRBJ2-1	19	TRBV24-1	-	TRBD2	TGTGCCACCAGTGATTTTGCGACTAGCGGGGGCCGCTCCTACAATGAGCAGTTCTTC	CATSDFATSGGRSYNEQFF
TRBJ2-1	15	TRBV6-6	-	TRBD2	TGTGCCAGCAGTTACCGGTCTAGCGGGAACAATGAGCAGTTCTTC	CASSYRSSGNNEQFF
TRBJ2-7	16	TRBV5-1	-	TRBD1	TGCGCCAGCAGGGAATCGGACAGGGCGGGCGCCTACGAGCAGTACTTC	CASRESDRAGAYEQYF
TRBJ2-1	16	TRBV29-1	-	TRBD2	TGCAGCGCCTACGGGACTAGCGGGGGGGAATACAATGAGCAGTTCTTC	CSAYGTSGGEYNEQFF
TRBJ2-5	15	TRBV5-4	once	-	TGTGCCAGCAGTCTTCCCGGGGCCGGGCAAGAGACCCAGTACTTC	CASSLPGAGQETQYF
TRBJ1-1	16	TRBV9	-	-	TGTGCCAGCAGCGTAGGGGGCTTGGGCCCGAACACTGAAGCTTTCTTT	CASSVGGLGPNTEAFF
TRBJ2-2	15	TRBV6-1	few	-	TGTGCCAGCAGTGTGGGGCCCCTCGGGGCCGGGGAGCTGTTTTTT	CASSVGPLGAGELFF
TRBJ1-2	13	TRBV7-9	few	-	TGTGCCAGCAGCTTAGACAGCGCAGCCGGCTACACCTTC	CASSLDSAAGYTF
TRBJ2-7	12	TRBV7-9	-	-	TGTGCCAGCAGCTTAGTTGGAGAAGGACAGTACTTC	CASSLVGEGQYF
TRBJ2-5	11	TRBV20-1	many	-	TGCAGTGCCAGGAGGGGAGAGACCCAGTACTTC	CSARRGETQYF
TRBJ1-2	15	TRBV6-5	-	-	TGTGCCAGCAGTTACACCAGACAAGCCCCCTATGGCTACACCTTC	CASSYTRQAPYGYTF
TRBJ2-1	12	TRBV2	few	-	TGTGCCAGCAGACAGGGTTTCAATGAGCAGTTCTTC	CASRQGFNEQFF
TRBJ1-3	16	TRBV6-6	-	-	TGTGCCAGCAGTTCACAGGGCCGAGGCTCTGGAAACACCATATATTTT	CASSSQGRGSGNTIYF
TRBJ1-2	14	TRBV12-3/TRBV12-4	few	TRBD1	TGTGCCAGCAGTTTTCCCGGGACAGGGAGTGGCTACACCTTC	CASSFPGTGSGYTF
TRBJ2-1	14	TRBV5-6	-	-	TGTGCCAGCAGATCGGCTAGCGTGGACTATGAGCAGTTCTTC	CASRSASVDYEQFF
TRBJ2-7	14	TRBV9	-	TRBD1	TGTGCCAGCAGCGCGGGACAGAGTATCTACGAGCAGTACTTC	CASSAGQSIYEQYF
TRBJ2-1	15	TRBV10-3	-	TRBD1	TGTGCCATCAGTCCCTCGGACAGGGCCTACAATGAGCAGCTCTTC	CAISPSDRAYNEQLF
TRBJ1-5	12	TRBV5-1	-	-	TGCGCCAGCCGAGGGGGGTTACAGCCCCAGCATTTT	CASRGGLQPQHF
TRBJ2-1	16	TRBV20-1	-	-	TGCAGTGCTACAAAGGGGGGCCTCGGCGGGATCAATGAGCAGTTCTTC	CSATKGGLGGINEQFF
TRBJ2-3	16	TRBV28	-	TRBD2	TGTGCCAGCAGCCTAATGCCGACTAGCGCCGAGGGAGCGCAGTATTTT	CASSLMPTSAEGAQYF
TRBJ2-5	13	TRBV20-1	few	-	TGCAGTGCCGTAAATACCGTCACTGAGACCCAGTACTTC	CSAVNTVTETQYF
TRBJ1-1	15	TRBV12-3/TRBV12-4	few	-	TGTGCCAGCAGTCCCTTAGACAGGAGAAACACTGAAGCTTTCTTT	CASSPLDRRNTEAFF
TRBJ2-7	15	TRBV5-1	-	-	TGCGCCACCAGTACCGAATGGGGGCGAGCCTACGAGCAGTACTTC	CATSTEWGRAYEQYF
TRBJ1-6	16	TRBV12-3/TRBV12-4	-	TRBD1	TGTGCCAGCAGTTTCCGGCTACAGGGGACAGATTCACCCCTCCACTTT	CASSFRLQGTDSPLHF
TRBJ1-4	13	TRBV24-1	-	-	TGTGCCACCAGTGACAGCAGGGGTGAAAAACTGTTTTTT	CATSDSRGEKLFF
TRBJ1-2	13	TRBV27	-	-	TGTGCCAGCAGTTACGGGGCGAACTATGGCTACACCTTC	CASSYGANYGYTF
TRBJ1-1	13	TRBV20-1	few	TRBD1	TGCAGTGCTGTACGGGACAGGGGGGCTGAAGCTTTCTTT	CSAVRDRGAEAFF
TRBJ2-1	14	TRBV12-3/TRBV12-4	-	TRBD1	TGTGCCAGCGCGACAGGACAGGCTTACAATGAGCAGTTCTTC	CASATGQAYNEQFF
TRBJ1-3	16	TRBV4-3	few	-	TGCGCCAGCAGCCAATCTTCGGCGGGATATGGAAACACCATATATTTT	CASSQSSAGYGNTIYF
TRBJ2-1	15	TRBV11-1	few	TRBD2	TGTGCCAGCAGCCGCGGGCGGGAGGGGATCAATGAGCAGTTCTTC	CASSRGREGINEQFF
TRBJ2-3	16	TRBV4-2	-	-	TGTGCCAGCAGCCAAGAGGCTGGCGCGGGGACAGATATGCAGTATTTT	CASSQEAGAGTDMQYF
TRBJ2-5	15	TRBV28	-	TRBD2	TGTGCCAGCAGTTTATGGGCGGGAGGGCCGAAGACCCAGTACTTC	CASSLWAGGPKTQYF
TRBJ2-5	14	TRBV6-5	-	TRBD1	TGTGCCAGCAGTTACCGGACAGGGGTCGAGACCCAGTACTTC	CASSYRTGVETQYF
TRBJ1-5	16	TRBV28	-	-	TGTGCCAGCAGTTTGGGGCAGGCCTATAGCAATCAGCCCCAGCATTTT	CASSLGQAYSNQPQHF
TRBJ2-7	12	TRBV5-1	-	-	TGCGCCAGCACAGGGGCAACCTACGAGCAGTACTTC	CASTGATYEQYF
TRBJ2-5	15	TRBV15	few	-	TGTGCCACCAGCAGAGATCGGGCCGGGTATGAGACCCAGTACTTC	CATSRDRAGYETQYF
TRBJ1-1	10	TRBV29-1	-	-	TGCAGCGTTGTAGGTGTGGAAGCTTTCTTT	CSVVGVEAFF
TRBJ2-5	15	TRBV11-3	-	TRBD1	TGTGCCAGCAGCTTAGAGGGACAGGGTGAGGAGACCCAGTACTTC	CASSLEGQGEETQYF
TRBJ2-3	13	TRBV14	few	-	TGTGCCAGCAGCCCCCAGGCCTTTGGTACGCAGTATTTT	CASSPQAFGTQYF
TRBJ1-4	14	TRBV4-3	-	-	TGCGCCAGCAGCCCCGATCCCTTGGGGGAAAAACTGTTTTTT	CASSPDPLGEKLFF
TRBJ2-7	16	TRBV4-1	-	-	TGCGCCAGCAGCCAAAGCTCCGGGGGGACAGCCTACGAGCAGTACTTC	CASSQSSGGTAYEQYF
TRBJ2-5	11	TRBV6-6	few	-	TGTGCCGGCAGCCTCCAAGAGACCCAGTACTTC	CAGSLQETQYF
TRBJ1-1	12	TRBV29-1	-	TRBD1	TGCAGCGTTGATACAGGGGATCCTGAAGCTTTCTTT	CSVDTGDPEAFF
TRBJ2-7	13	TRBV5-6	many	-	TGTGCCAGCAGCCCAGGGTTCTCCTACGAGCAGTACTTC	CASSPGFSYEQYF